These 20 T cell receptor beta chains came from one sample sequenced in a study of technical replicates of blood from several donors (dated by TCRdb to the late 2010s). Library preparation was by the immunoSEQ multiplex PCR assay. TCRdb mirrors the immuneACCESS table, restricted to in-frame sequences. Some clones are absent from its copies; in checked studies, under half trace to an unresolved V gene, and the reason for the others is unknown. For this sample there are approximately 92,000 clones; about 95% appear just once. Almost 0.35% of the sample belongs to the ten largest clones. The sample comprised T cells isolated from PBMCs. The receptors were gathered from a human donor in good health.

This clone was recorded only once. The J gene is TRBJ2-7, the V gene TRBV6-6; D remains ambiguous. Trimming stripped 3 bases from V and 0 bases from J, with 9 bases between. The germline V gene has CDR1 MNHNY and CDR2 SVGAGI (reference sequence). The CDR3 spans 14 residues. The CDR3 nucleotides read TGTGCCAGCAGTTATTCAGGTTCCTCCTACGAGCAGTACTTC. Translated, it gives CASSYSGSSYEQYF.

V gene TRBV9 combines with J gene TRBJ2-7, with a possible D match to TRBD2 (6 bases). V dropped 0 bases and J dropped 6 bases, with 16 bases sitting between them. This CDR3 spans 15 amino acids. Germline CDR1 and CDR2: SGDLS and YYNGEE. The CDR3 DNA reads TGTGCCAGCAGCGTAGATGCGGGATATTACCCCGAGCAGTACTTC. It codes for CASSVDAGYYPEQYF.

The gene calls are TRBV7-9 and TRBJ2-3; 7 positions agree with TRBD1. The CDR3 consists of 16 residues. Germline CDR1 reads SEHNR; CDR2 reads FQNEAQ (reference sequence). J was trimmed by 2 bases and V by 5 bases; bases with no gene match: 10. The CDR3 DNA reads as TGTGCCAGCAGCCCTATTGACAGGGAGTCCACAGATACGCAGTATTTT. This sequence encodes CASSPIDRESTDTQYF.

The rearrangement joins TRBV28 to TRBJ2-7; 10 positions agree with TRBD1. From germline, CDR1 is MDHEN and CDR2 SYDVKM. This CDR3 comprises 16 residues. V trimming: 5 bases; J trimming: 5 bases; junction bases outside the gene matches: 12. CDR3 amino acids: CASSPLPGQGTHEQYF. The CDR3 nucleotides read TGTGCCAGCAGTCCCCTTCCGGGACAGGGGACCCACGAGCAGTACTTC.

This chain joins TRBV27 and TRBJ2-7; 7 bases match TRBD1. This CDR3 has 12 residues. The junction had 5 bases not matched to a gene; V was cut back by 6 bases and J by 6 bases. Germline V CDR1 and CDR2: MNHEY, SMNVEV (reference sequence). The CDR3 here is CASRSSGGEQYF. In DNA form, the CDR3 reads TGTGCCAGCAGGTCCTCAGGGGGCGAGCAGTACTTC.

J is TRBJ2-3 and V is TRBV28; a possible D gene is TRBD1 (7 bases). V was cut by 5 bases and J by 1 base, with 19 bases left in between. Germline assignment: CDR1 MDHEN and CDR2 SYDVKM. The length of the CDR3 is 17 residues. The CDR3 DNA sequence: TGTGCCAGCAGTCGTTACAGGGGATGGGGGGGCACAGATACGCAGTATTTT. This gives the protein CASSRYRGWGGTDTQYF.

V is TRBV12-5 and J is TRBJ2-3; D may be TRBD1 (6 bases). Germline CDR1 LGHNT, CDR2 FRNRAP. Trimming removed 6 bases from V and 1 base from J, with 17 bases in between. The CDR3 is 16 residues long. CDR3 in DNA: TGTGCTAGTGGACCCAGGGGACCAGCTGGCACAGATACGCAGTATTTT. Amino acids: CASGPRGPAGTDTQYF.

The V and J genes are TRBV6-1 and TRBJ2-6, with 8 bases matching TRBD1. The CDR3 length is 14 residues. Germline trimming cut 4 bases from V and 7 bases from J; bases unmatched to any gene: 3. CDR1 MNHNS and CDR2 SASEGT come from the germline V gene. The DNA of the CDR3 is TGTGCCAGCAGTGGGACAGGGAACGCCAACGTCCTGACTTTC. Residues: CASSGTGNANVLTF.

J is TRBJ1-2 and V is TRBV2; D gene uncertain. V dropped 2 bases and J dropped 2 bases, with 9 bases sitting between them. This CDR3 is 14 amino acids long. Germline-derived CDR1 and CDR2 are SNHLY and FYNNEI. The CDR3 DNA sequence: TGTGCCAGCAGTGAAATACACCCCAACTATGGCTACACCTTC. Protein sequence: CASSEIHPNYGYTF. Full variable domain (missing parts from reference TRBV2 and TRBJ1-2): EPEVTQTPSHQVTQMGQEVILRCVPISNHLYFYWYRQILGQKVEFLVSFYNNEISEKSEIFDDQFSVERPDGSNFTLKIRSTKLEDSAMYFCASSEIHPNYGYTFGSGTRLTVV.

J is TRBJ2-7 and V is TRBV5-4; the match to TRBD2 covers 9 bases. The V gene's germline CDR1 is SGHNT and CDR2 YYREEE (reference sequence). V lost 4 bases, J lost 4 bases, and 3 bases stayed unmatched. The CDR3 has 13 amino acids. CDR3 loop: CASSPAGGYEQYF. The CDR3 DNA reads TGTGCCAGCAGCCCGGCGGGGGGGTACGAGCAGTACTTC.

The gene calls are TRBV11-3 and TRBJ2-7; TRBD1 is a possible D gene (6 bases). Trimming stripped 2 bases from V and 4 bases from J, with 12 bases between. CDR1 and CDR2 (germline): SGHNT, YENEEA. This CDR3 has 14 amino acids. The CDR3 nucleotides read TGTGCCAGCAGCTTATCTCACGGGACATACGAGCAGTACTTC. Translated, it gives CASSLSHGTYEQYF.

The gene calls are TRBV30 and TRBJ2-1, with D unresolved. The CDR3 is 16 residues long. CDR1 GTSNPN and CDR2 SVGIG come from the germline V gene (reference sequence). Trimming removed 2 bases from V and 0 bases from J, with 14 bases in between. The CDR3 reads CAWSPLTSSSYNEQFF. The CDR3 DNA reads as TGTGCCTGGAGTCCTCTGACTTCGAGCTCCTACAATGAGCAGTTCTTC.

The chain joins TRBV5-1 to TRBJ2-7; 10 nucleotides align to TRBD2. The CDR3 contains 15 residues. Trimming removed 0 bases from V and 4 bases from J; junction bases left unmatched: 4. Germline-derived CDR1 and CDR2 are SGHRS and YFSETQ. CDR3 sequence (DNA): TGCGCCAGCAGCTTGGACGGGACTAGCGTGTACGAGCAGTACTTC. It yields the protein CASSLDGTSVYEQYF.

The gene calls are TRBV19 and TRBJ2-3; 7 nucleotides line up with TRBD1. The ends lost 10 bases at V and 2 bases at J; junction bases unmatched: 12. Per germline, CDR1 LNHDA and CDR2 SQIVND (reference sequence). The CDR3 runs to 15 residues. In DNA, the CDR3 is TGTGCCATTTCACAGGGGTTAAGGTTCACAGATACGCAGTATTTT. Residues: CAISQGLRFTDTQYF.

The V call is TRBV9, the J call TRBJ2-1; TRBD2 matches at 11 bases. The CDR3 extends over 21 amino acids. CDR1 and CDR2 from the germline V gene are SGDLS and YYNGEE. Trimming at V came to 3 bases and at J to 5 bases, leaving 22 bases not matched to a gene. The CDR3 DNA reads TGTGCCAGCAGCGCCGAGTTACTAGCGGGAGTTTTTTTCGACAGACACAATGAGCAGTTCTTC. Translating gives CASSAELLAGVFFDRHNEQFF.

This rearrangement joins TRBV15 to TRBJ1-2; D gene ambiguous. V was trimmed by 6 bases and J by 6 bases, leaving 17 bases between them. Germline V lookup: CDR1 LNHNV, CDR2 YYDKDF (reference sequence). This CDR3 has 14 amino acids. The CDR3 reads CATRQVLEGDGYTF. CDR3 bases: TGTGCCACCAGGCAGGTTCTGGAGGGCGATGGCTACACCTTC.

The V and J genes are TRBV5-1 and TRBJ2-7; 9 bases are a match to TRBD2. This CDR3 contains 16 residues. Germline assignment: CDR1 SGHRS and CDR2 YFSETQ. V was pared by 0 bases and J by 2 bases, with 6 bases of the junction left unmatched. The CDR3 region has the DNA TGCGCCAGCAGCTTGGTGGCTAGCGGGGATACCTACGAGCAGTACTTC. Encoded protein: CASSLVASGDTYEQYF. Drawing the rest from reference TRBV5-1 and TRBJ2-7, the complete variable domain is KAGVTQTPRYLIKTRGQQVTLSCSPISGHRSVSWYQQTPGQGLQFLFEYFSETQRNKGNFPGRFSGRQFSNSRSEMNVSTLELGDSALYLCASSLVASGDTYEQYFGPGTRLTVT.

The CDR3 here is CASSRGRSATGGELFF. Here the CDR3 DNA reads TGCGCCAGCAGCCGTGGGAGGTCTGCAACGGGCGGGGAGCTGTTTTTT. V and J are TRBV4-1 and TRBJ2-2; TRBD2 might be the D (6 bases). CDR3 length: 16 residues. Trimming pared 4 bases from V and 7 bases from J, leaving 19 bases between. Looked up from germline, CDR1 is MGHRA and CDR2 is YSYEKL.

The gene calls are TRBV9 and TRBJ1-2; TRBD1 is a possible D gene (5 bases). V lost 1 base and J 7 bases, leaving 14 bases between the germline ends. There are 14 residues in the CDR3. The germline CDR1 and CDR2 sequences are SGDLS and YYNGEE. The CDR3 reads CASSVSGAVAGYTF. The CDR3 region has the DNA TGTGCCAGCAGCGTAAGCGGGGCCGTAGCTGGCTACACCTTC.

This chain uses TRBV12-5 with TRBJ2-7, with D unresolved. Trimming stripped 6 bases from V and 3 bases from J, with 12 bases between. The germline V gene encodes CDR1 LGHNT and CDR2 FRNRAP. CDR3 length: 13 amino acids. The CDR3 protein is CASGSDGSYEQYF. CDR3 coding DNA: TGTGCTAGTGGAAGCGACGGAAGCTACGAGCAGTACTTC.